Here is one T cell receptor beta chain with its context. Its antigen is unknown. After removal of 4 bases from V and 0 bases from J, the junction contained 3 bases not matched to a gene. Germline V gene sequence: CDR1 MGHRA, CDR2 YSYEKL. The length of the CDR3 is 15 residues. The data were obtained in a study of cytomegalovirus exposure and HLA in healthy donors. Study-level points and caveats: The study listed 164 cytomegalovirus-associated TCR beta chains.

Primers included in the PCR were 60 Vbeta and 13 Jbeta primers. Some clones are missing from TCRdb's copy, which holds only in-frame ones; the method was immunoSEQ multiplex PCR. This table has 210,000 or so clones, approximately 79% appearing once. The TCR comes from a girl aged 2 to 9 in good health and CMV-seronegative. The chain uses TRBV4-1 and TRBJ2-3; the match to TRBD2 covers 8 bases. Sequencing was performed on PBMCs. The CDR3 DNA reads TGCGCCAGCAGCCCATTAGCGGGGAGCACAGATACGCAGTATTTT. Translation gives CASSPLAGSTDTQYF.